The rows below give T cell receptor beta chains drawn from one sample of a study of shared clonotypes between healthy human individuals. Sequencing was performed with immunoSEQ multiplex PCR; in TCRdb, only in-frame clones are kept and a portion is missing. The repertoire includes about 2.2 million clones, 93% of them detected once, and 1.5% to 2% sits in the top ten. Sequencing used naive CD8+ T cells from PBMCs. The receptors derive from a man younger than 35 in good health. Some clones in this sample may be carry-over from other donors' samples. Each CDR3 is given with its conserved first and last residue. D genes are given only for firm matches. For some rows the clone size is stated as once, few or many, or as a class when expanded; others skip it.

v_call: TRBV13
j_call: TRBJ1-2
d_call: TRBD1
clone_size: -
cdr3_aa: CASSLGRPGQGDGYTF
cdr3_nt: TGTGCCAGCAGCTTAGGCAGACCGGGACAGGGGGATGGCTACACCTTC

v_call: TRBV7-6
j_call: TRBJ2-1
d_call: -
clone_size: -
cdr3_aa: CASSLVQGLGNEQFF
cdr3_nt: TGTGCCAGCAGCTTAGTTCAGGGTCTCGGCAATGAGCAGTTCTTC

v_call: TRBV6-5
j_call: TRBJ2-2
d_call: -
clone_size: -
cdr3_aa: CASSYSWGPRTGELFF
cdr3_nt: TGTGCCAGCAGTTACTCGTGGGGGCCTCGGACCGGGGAGCTGTTTTTT

v_call: TRBV28
j_call: TRBJ1-1
d_call: -
clone_size: -
cdr3_aa: CASSLPDGVEAFF
cdr3_nt: TGTGCCAGCAGTTTACCGGACGGCGTTGAAGCTTTCTTT

v_call: TRBV19
j_call: TRBJ1-1
d_call: TRBD1
clone_size: -
cdr3_aa: CASSSAGQGETEAFF
cdr3_nt: TGTGCCAGTAGTAGTGCGGGACAGGGGGAAACTGAAGCTTTCTTT

v_call: TRBV29-1
j_call: TRBJ2-7
d_call: TRBD2
clone_size: -
cdr3_aa: CSVRPGLAGAGYEQYF
cdr3_nt: TGCAGCGTAAGACCGGGACTAGCGGGAGCTGGGTACGAGCAGTACTTC

v_call: TRBV6-5
j_call: TRBJ1-1
d_call: -
clone_size: -
cdr3_aa: CASSPDQGGTEAFF
cdr3_nt: TGTGCCAGCAGCCCGGACCAAGGCGGCACTGAAGCTTTCTTT

v_call: TRBV2
j_call: TRBJ2-7
d_call: -
clone_size: few
cdr3_aa: CASSASSGTGYEQYF
cdr3_nt: TGTGCCAGCAGTGCATCCTCTGGGACTGGCTACGAGCAGTACTTC

v_call: TRBV14
j_call: TRBJ1-4
d_call: -
clone_size: -
cdr3_aa: CASSLYRTANEKLFF
cdr3_nt: TGTGCCAGCAGCCTCTACCGGACAGCTAATGAAAAACTGTTTTTT

v_call: TRBV11-2
j_call: TRBJ2-4
d_call: TRBD2
clone_size: -
cdr3_aa: CASSLEASGLAKNIQYF
cdr3_nt: TGTGCCAGCAGCTTAGAGGCTAGCGGGCTAGCCAAAAACATTCAGTACTTC

v_call: TRBV19
j_call: TRBJ2-7
d_call: TRBD1
clone_size: -
cdr3_aa: CATLNRDSYEQYF
cdr3_nt: TGTGCCACCTTGAATCGGGACAGCTACGAGCAGTACTTC

v_call: TRBV5-1
j_call: TRBJ2-7
d_call: -
clone_size: -
cdr3_aa: CASSQGTERAYEQYF
cdr3_nt: TGCGCCAGCAGCCAGGGGACGGAACGGGCCTACGAGCAGTACTTC

v_call: TRBV5-5
j_call: TRBJ1-5
d_call: -
clone_size: -
cdr3_aa: CASSLGAQPQHF
cdr3_nt: TGTGCCAGCAGCTTGGGGGCGCAGCCCCAGCATTTT

v_call: TRBV7-2
j_call: TRBJ2-3
d_call: -
clone_size: -
cdr3_aa: CASSLLGSSTDTQYF
cdr3_nt: TGTGCCAGCAGCTTACTCGGGAGCTCGACAGATACGCAGTATTTT

v_call: TRBV5-6
j_call: TRBJ1-1
d_call: -
clone_size: -
cdr3_aa: CASSLGPGGGTEAFF
cdr3_nt: TGTGCCAGCAGCTTAGGCCCAGGAGGGGGCACTGAAGCTTTCTTT

v_call: TRBV28
j_call: TRBJ2-7
d_call: TRBD1
clone_size: once
cdr3_aa: CASSLSGTGYEQYF
cdr3_nt: TGTGCCAGCAGTCTATCCGGGACAGGGTACGAGCAGTACTTC

v_call: TRBV30
j_call: TRBJ1-2
d_call: TRBD1
clone_size: -
cdr3_aa: CAWTRYIPTGQANYGYTF
cdr3_nt: TGTGCCTGGACTAGGTACATCCCGACAGGGCAAGCTAACTATGGCTACACCTTC

v_call: TRBV28
j_call: TRBJ1-2
d_call: TRBD1
clone_size: -
cdr3_aa: CASTLTSGGANGYTF
cdr3_nt: TGTGCCAGCACGCTAACCTCAGGGGGCGCAAATGGCTACACCTTC

v_call: TRBV7-8
j_call: TRBJ2-7
d_call: TRBD2
clone_size: -
cdr3_aa: CASGLAGYEQYF
cdr3_nt: TGTGCCAGCGGCCTAGCGGGGTACGAGCAGTACTTC

v_call: TRBV30
j_call: TRBJ2-7
d_call: TRBD2
clone_size: -
cdr3_aa: CACTGGGLNEQYF
cdr3_nt: TGTGCCTGCACCGGGGGGGGGCTAAACGAGCAGTACTTC

v_call: TRBV29-1
j_call: TRBJ2-7
d_call: -
clone_size: -
cdr3_aa: CSVETTGDEQYF
cdr3_nt: TGCAGCGTTGAGACGACAGGAGACGAGCAGTACTTC

v_call: TRBV7-9
j_call: TRBJ2-3
d_call: -
clone_size: -
cdr3_aa: CASSLGLLISTDTQYF
cdr3_nt: TGTGCCAGCAGTTTGGGACTTCTCATTAGCACAGATACGCAGTATTTT

v_call: TRBV7-6
j_call: TRBJ1-2
d_call: TRBD1
clone_size: -
cdr3_aa: CASSLDRTGVYGYTF
cdr3_nt: TGTGCCAGCAGCTTAGATCGGACAGGGGTATATGGCTACACCTTC

v_call: TRBV6-6
j_call: TRBJ1-5
d_call: -
clone_size: -
cdr3_aa: CASSFRGRGQPQHF
cdr3_nt: TGTGCCAGCAGTTTCAGGGGACGGGGTCAGCCCCAGCATTTT

v_call: TRBV7-2
j_call: TRBJ2-7
d_call: -
clone_size: -
cdr3_aa: CASSLGGGSSYEQYF
cdr3_nt: TGTGCCAGCAGCTTAGGTGGGGGGAGCTCCTACGAGCAGTACTTC

v_call: TRBV7-6
j_call: TRBJ2-1
d_call: TRBD2
clone_size: -
cdr3_aa: CASSAGRAAQEQFF
cdr3_nt: TGTGCCAGCAGTGCTGGGAGGGCCGCCCAAGAGCAGTTCTTC

v_call: TRBV27
j_call: TRBJ2-6
d_call: -
clone_size: -
cdr3_aa: CASSRVLASGANVLTF
cdr3_nt: TGTGCCAGCAGCAGGGTACTTGCTTCTGGGGCCAACGTCCTGACTTTC

v_call: TRBV29-1
j_call: TRBJ1-4
d_call: -
clone_size: -
cdr3_aa: CSVEGTPDGANEKLFF
cdr3_nt: TGCAGCGTTGAAGGAACTCCGGACGGGGCTAATGAAAAACTGTTTTTT

v_call: TRBV2
j_call: TRBJ2-1
d_call: TRBD2
clone_size: once
cdr3_aa: CASSEGGTSGDEQFF
cdr3_nt: TGTGCCAGCAGTGAAGGCGGGACTAGCGGGGATGAGCAGTTCTTC

v_call: TRBV28
j_call: TRBJ2-5
d_call: TRBD2
clone_size: -
cdr3_aa: CASSLLTSGAQETQYF
cdr3_nt: TGTGCCAGCAGTTTACTGACTAGCGGGGCCCAAGAGACCCAGTACTTC

v_call: TRBV9
j_call: TRBJ1-3
d_call: -
clone_size: -
cdr3_aa: CASSVGIKGGNTIYF
cdr3_nt: TGTGCCAGCAGCGTCGGGATAAAAGGAGGAAACACCATATATTTT

v_call: TRBV9
j_call: TRBJ2-1
d_call: -
clone_size: -
cdr3_aa: CASSVDGRLGNEQFF
cdr3_nt: TGTGCCAGCAGCGTAGACGGACGGTTAGGCAATGAGCAGTTCTTC

v_call: TRBV27
j_call: TRBJ2-2
d_call: -
clone_size: once
cdr3_aa: CASSQGGELFF
cdr3_nt: TGTGCCAGCAGCCAGGGCGGGGAGCTGTTTTTT

v_call: TRBV25-1
j_call: TRBJ1-1
d_call: TRBD1
clone_size: -
cdr3_aa: CATRTGGEAFF
cdr3_nt: TGTGCCACCCGGACAGGGGGGGAAGCTTTCTTT

v_call: TRBV11-2
j_call: TRBJ1-4
d_call: TRBD1
clone_size: -
cdr3_aa: CASRNRGQEKLFF
cdr3_nt: TGTGCCAGCAGGAACAGGGGGCAGGAAAAACTGTTTTTT

v_call: TRBV19
j_call: TRBJ2-1
d_call: -
clone_size: -
cdr3_aa: CASSIGSPSYNEQFF
cdr3_nt: TGTGCCAGTAGTATTGGCTCCCCCTCCTACAATGAGCAGTTCTTC